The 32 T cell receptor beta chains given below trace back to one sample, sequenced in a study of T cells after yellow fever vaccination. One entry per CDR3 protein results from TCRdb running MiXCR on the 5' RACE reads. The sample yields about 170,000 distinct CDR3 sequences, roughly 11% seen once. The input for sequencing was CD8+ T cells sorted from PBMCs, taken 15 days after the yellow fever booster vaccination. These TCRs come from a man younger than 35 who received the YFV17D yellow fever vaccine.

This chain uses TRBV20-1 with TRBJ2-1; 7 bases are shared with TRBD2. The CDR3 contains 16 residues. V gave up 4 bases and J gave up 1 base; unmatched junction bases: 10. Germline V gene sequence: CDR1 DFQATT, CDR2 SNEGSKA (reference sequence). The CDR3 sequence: CSANPLTSASYNEQFF. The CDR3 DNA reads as TGCAGTGCTAACCCTCTAACTAGCGCTTCCTACAATGAGCAGTTCTTC.

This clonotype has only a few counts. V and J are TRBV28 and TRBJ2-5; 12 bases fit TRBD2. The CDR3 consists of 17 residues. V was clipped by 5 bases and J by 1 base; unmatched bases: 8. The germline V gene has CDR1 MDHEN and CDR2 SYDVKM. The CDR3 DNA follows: TGTGCCAGCAGTCAGCAAACTAGCGGGGGGTCCCAAGAGACCCAGTACTTC. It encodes CASSQQTSGGSQETQYF.

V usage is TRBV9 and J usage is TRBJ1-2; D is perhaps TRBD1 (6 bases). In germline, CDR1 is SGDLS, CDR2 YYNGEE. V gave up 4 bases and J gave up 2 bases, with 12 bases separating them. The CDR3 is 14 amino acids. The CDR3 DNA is TGTGCCAGCAGCCCCGAGGGGGGAAACTATGGCTACACCTTC. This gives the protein CASSPEGGNYGYTF. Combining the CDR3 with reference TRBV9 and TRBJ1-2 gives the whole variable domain DSGVTQTPKHLITATGQRVTLRCSPRSGDLSVYWYQQSLDQGLQFLIQYYNGEERAKGNILERFSAQQFPDLHSELNLSSLELGDSALYFCASSPEGGNYGYTFGSGTRLTVV.

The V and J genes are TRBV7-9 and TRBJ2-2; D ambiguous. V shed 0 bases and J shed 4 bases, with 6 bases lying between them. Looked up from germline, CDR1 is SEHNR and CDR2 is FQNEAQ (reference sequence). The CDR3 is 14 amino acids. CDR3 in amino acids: CASSLAPLTGELFF. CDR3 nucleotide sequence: TGTGCCAGCAGCTTAGCCCCTCTCACCGGGGAGCTGTTTTTT.

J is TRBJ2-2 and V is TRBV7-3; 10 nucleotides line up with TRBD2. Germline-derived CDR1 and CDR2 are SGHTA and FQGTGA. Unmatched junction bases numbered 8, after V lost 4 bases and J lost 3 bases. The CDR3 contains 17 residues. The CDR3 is CASSSSSGGPYTGELFF. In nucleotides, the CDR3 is TGTGCCAGCAGCTCTTCTAGCGGGGGCCCTTACACCGGGGAGCTGTTTTTT.

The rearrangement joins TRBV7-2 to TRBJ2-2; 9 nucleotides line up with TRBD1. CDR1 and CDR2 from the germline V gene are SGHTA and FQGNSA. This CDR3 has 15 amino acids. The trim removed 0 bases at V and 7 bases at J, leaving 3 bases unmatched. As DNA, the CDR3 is TGTGCCAGCAGCTTAGCGGTGGGACAGGGCGGGGAGCTGTTTTTT. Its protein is CASSLAVGQGGELFF.

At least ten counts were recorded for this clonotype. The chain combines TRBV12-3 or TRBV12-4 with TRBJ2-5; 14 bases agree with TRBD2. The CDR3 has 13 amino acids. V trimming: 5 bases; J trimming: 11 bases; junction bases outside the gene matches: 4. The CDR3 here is CASSPGLAGVQYF. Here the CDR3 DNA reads TGTGCCAGCAGTCCGGGACTAGCGGGGGTACAGTACTTC.

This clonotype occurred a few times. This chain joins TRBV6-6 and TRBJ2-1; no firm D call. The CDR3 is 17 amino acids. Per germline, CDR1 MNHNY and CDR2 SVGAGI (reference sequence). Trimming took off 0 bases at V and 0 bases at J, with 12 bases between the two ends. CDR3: CASSYSIQPGSYNEQFF. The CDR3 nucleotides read TGTGCCAGCAGTTACTCGATTCAGCCGGGCTCCTACAATGAGCAGTTCTTC.

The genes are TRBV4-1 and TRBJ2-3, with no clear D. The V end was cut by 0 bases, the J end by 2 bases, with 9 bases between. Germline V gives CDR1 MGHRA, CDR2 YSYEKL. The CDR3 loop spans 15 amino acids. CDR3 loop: CASSQDGDFTDTQYF. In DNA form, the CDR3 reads TGCGCCAGCAGCCAAGATGGCGACTTCACAGATACGCAGTATTTT.

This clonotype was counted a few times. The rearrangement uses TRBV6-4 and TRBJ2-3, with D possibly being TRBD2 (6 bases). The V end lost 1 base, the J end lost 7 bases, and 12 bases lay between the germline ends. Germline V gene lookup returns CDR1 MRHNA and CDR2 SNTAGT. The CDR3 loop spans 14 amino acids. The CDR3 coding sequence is TGTGCCAGCAGTGACTTCGCGGGGTCGTATACGCAGTATTTT. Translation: CASSDFAGSYTQYF.

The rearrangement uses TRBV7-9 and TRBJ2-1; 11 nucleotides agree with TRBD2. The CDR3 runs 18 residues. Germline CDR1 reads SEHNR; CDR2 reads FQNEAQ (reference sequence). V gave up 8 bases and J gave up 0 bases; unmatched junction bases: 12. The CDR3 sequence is CASRKTSGVLSSYNEQFF. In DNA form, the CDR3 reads TGTGCCAGCCGCAAGACTAGCGGGGTCCTTAGCTCCTACAATGAGCAGTTCTTC.

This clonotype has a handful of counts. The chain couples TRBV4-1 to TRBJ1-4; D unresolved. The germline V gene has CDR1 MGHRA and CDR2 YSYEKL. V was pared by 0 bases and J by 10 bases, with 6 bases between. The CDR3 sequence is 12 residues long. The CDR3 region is CASSQDRRKLFF. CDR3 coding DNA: TGCGCCAGCAGCCAAGATAGACGAAAACTGTTTTTT.

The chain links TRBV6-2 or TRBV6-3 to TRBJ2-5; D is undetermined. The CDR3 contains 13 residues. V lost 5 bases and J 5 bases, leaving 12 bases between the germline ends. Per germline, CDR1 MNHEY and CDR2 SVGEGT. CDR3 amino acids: CASSRRQWETQYF. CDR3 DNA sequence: TGTGCCAGCAGTCGGCGACAATGGGAGACCCAGTACTTC.

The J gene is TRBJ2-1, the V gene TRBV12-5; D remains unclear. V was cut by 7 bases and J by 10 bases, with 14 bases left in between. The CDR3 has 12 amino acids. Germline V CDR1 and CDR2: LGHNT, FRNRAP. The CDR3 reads CASADTVTEQFF. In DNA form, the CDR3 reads TGTGCTAGTGCCGACACAGTGACGGAGCAGTTCTTC.

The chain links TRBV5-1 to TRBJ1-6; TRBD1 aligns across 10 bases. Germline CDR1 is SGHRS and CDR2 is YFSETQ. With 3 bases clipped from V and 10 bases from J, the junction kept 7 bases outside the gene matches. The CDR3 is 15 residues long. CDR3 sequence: CASSSGQGPLSPLHF. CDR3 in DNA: TGCGCCAGCAGCTCGGGACAGGGGCCCTTGTCACCCCTCCACTTT. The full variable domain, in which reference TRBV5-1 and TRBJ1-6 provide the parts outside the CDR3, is KAGVTQTPRYLIKTRGQQVTLSCSPISGHRSVSWYQQTPGQGLQFLFEYFSETQRNKGNFPGRFSGRQFSNSRSEMNVSTLELGDSALYLCASSSGQGPLSPLHFGNGTRLTVT.

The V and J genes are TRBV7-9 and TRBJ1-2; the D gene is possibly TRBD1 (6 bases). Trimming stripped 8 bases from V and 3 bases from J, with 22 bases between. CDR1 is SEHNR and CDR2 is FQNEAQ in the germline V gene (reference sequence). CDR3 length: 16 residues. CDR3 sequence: CASPDSPVQPYYGYTF. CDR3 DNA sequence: TGTGCCAGCCCGGACAGTCCCGTCCAACCCTACTATGGCTACACCTTC.

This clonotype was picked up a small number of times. CDR3 protein: CASGMTGSYNEKLFF. CDR3 in DNA: TGTGCTAGTGGTATGACAGGGAGTTATAATGAAAAACTGTTTTTT. This rearrangement joins TRBV12-5 to TRBJ1-4, with TRBD1 matching 7 bases. Looked up from germline, CDR1 is LGHNT and CDR2 is FRNRAP. Trimming at V came to 5 bases and at J to 4 bases, leaving 7 bases not matched to a gene. The CDR3 runs 15 residues.

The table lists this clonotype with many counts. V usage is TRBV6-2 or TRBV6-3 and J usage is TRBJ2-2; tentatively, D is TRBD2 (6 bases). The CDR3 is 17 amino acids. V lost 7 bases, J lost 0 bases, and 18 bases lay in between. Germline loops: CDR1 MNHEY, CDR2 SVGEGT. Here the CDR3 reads CASIGGMRAPNTGELFF. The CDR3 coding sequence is TGTGCCAGCATCGGAGGGATGAGGGCCCCGAACACCGGGGAGCTGTTTTTT.

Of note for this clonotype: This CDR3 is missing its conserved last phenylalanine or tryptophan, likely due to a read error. CDR3 in amino acids: CASSLVAGIETQYS. CDR3 nucleotide sequence: TGCGCCAGCAGCTTGGTGGCAGGGATAGAGACCCAGTACTCC. The V call is TRBV5-1, the J call TRBJ2-5, with D perhaps matching TRBD1 (5 bases). Germline-derived CDR1 and CDR2 are SGHRS and YFSETQ. Trimming pared 0 bases from V and 4 bases from J, leaving 10 bases between. CDR3 length: 14 amino acids.

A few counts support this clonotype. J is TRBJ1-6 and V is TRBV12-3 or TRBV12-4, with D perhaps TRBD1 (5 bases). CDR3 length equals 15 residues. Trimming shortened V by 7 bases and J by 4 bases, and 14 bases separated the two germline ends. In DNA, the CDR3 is TGTGCCAGCAAAACCGGGGGGGGGTATAATTCACCCCTCCACTTT. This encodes CASKTGGGYNSPLHF.

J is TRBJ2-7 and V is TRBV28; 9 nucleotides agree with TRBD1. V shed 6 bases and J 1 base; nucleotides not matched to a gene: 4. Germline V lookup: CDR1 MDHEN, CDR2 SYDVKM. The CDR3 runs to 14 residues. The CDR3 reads CASRPGTGSYEQYV. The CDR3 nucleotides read TGTGCCAGCAGGCCCGGGACAGGGTCCTACGAGCAGTACGTC.

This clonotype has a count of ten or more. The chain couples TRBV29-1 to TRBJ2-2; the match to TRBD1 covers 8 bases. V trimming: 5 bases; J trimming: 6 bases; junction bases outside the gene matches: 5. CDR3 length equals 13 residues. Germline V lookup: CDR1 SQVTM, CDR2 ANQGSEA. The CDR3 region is CSVSTGGAGELFF. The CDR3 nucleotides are TGCAGCGTTTCTACAGGGGGAGCCGGGGAGCTGTTTTTT.

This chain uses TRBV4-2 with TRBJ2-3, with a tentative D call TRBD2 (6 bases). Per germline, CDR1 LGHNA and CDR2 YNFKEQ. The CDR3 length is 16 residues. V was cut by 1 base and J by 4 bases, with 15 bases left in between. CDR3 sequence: CASSQVGVAVADTQYF. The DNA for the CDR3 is TGTGCCAGCAGCCAAGTGGGAGTAGCGGTGGCAGATACGCAGTATTTT.

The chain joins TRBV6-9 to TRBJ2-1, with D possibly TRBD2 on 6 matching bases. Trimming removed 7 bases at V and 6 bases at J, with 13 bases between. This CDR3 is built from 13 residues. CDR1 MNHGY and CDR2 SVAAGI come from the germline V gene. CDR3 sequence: CASNGGRPNEQFF. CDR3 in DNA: TGTGCCAGCAATGGAGGGAGGCCCAATGAGCAGTTCTTC.

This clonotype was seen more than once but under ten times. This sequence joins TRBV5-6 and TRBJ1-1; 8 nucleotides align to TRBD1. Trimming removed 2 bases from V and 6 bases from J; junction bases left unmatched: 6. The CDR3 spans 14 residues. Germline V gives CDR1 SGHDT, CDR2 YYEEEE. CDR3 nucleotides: TGTGCCAGCAGCTTCCGGACAGGGCCCCCTGAAGCTTTCTTT. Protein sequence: CASSFRTGPPEAFF.

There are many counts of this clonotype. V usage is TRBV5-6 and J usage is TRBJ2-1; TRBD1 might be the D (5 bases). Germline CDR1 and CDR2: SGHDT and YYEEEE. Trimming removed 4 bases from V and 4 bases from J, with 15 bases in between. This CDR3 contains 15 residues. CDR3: CASSPGHPNYNEQFF. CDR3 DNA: TGTGCCAGCAGCCCTGGACACCCAAATTACAATGAGCAGTTCTTC. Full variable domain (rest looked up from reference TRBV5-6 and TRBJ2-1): DAGVTQSPTHLIKTRGQQVTLRCSPKSGHDTVSWYQQALGQGPQFIFQYYEEEERQRGNFPDRFSGHQFPNYSSELNVNALLLGDSALYLCASSPGHPNYNEQFFGPGTRLTVL.

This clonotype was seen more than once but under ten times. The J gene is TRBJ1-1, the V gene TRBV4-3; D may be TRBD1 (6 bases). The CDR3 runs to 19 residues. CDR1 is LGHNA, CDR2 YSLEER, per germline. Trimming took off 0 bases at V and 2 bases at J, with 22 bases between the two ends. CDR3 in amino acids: CASSQDLGFGGTSNTEAFF. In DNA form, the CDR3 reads TGCGCCAGCAGCCAAGATCTGGGCTTTGGCGGGACAAGTAACACTGAAGCTTTCTTT.

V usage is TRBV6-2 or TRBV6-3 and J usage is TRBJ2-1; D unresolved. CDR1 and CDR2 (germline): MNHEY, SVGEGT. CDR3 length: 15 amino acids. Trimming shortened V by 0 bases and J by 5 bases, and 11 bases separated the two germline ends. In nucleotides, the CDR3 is TGTGCCAGCAGTTACTCTCCAACCTGGAACAATGAGCAGTTCTTC. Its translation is CASSYSPTWNNEQFF.

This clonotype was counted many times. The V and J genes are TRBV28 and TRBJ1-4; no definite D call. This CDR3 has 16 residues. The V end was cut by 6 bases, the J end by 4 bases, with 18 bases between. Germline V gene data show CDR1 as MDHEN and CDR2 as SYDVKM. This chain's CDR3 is CASRRSDGAVNEKLFF. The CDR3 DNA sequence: TGTGCCAGCAGAAGGAGCGACGGAGCAGTTAATGAAAAACTGTTTTTT.

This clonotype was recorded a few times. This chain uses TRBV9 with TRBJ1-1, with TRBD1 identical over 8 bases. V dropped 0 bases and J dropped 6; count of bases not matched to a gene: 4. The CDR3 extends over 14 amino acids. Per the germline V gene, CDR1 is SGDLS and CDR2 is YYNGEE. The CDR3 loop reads CASSVGTGPSEAFF. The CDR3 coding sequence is TGTGCCAGCAGCGTAGGGACAGGGCCTTCTGAAGCTTTCTTT.

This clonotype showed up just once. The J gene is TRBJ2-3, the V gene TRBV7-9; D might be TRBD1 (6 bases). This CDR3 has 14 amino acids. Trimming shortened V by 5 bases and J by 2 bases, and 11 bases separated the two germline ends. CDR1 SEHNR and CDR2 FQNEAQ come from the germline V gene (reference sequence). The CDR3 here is CASSRDTTTDTQYF. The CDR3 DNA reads TGTGCCAGCAGCCGGGACACCACCACAGATACGCAGTATTTT.

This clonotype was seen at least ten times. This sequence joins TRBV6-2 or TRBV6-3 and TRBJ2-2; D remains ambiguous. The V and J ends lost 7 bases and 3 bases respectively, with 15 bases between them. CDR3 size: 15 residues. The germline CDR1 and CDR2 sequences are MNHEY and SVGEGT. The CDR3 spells CASKDTVMYTGELFF. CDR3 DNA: TGTGCCAGCAAAGACACTGTGATGTACACCGGGGAGCTGTTTTTT.